These T cell receptor beta chains were read from a single sample in a study of cytomegalovirus exposure and HLA in healthy donors. TCRdb keeps only in-frame clones here, not all; method: immunoSEQ multiplex PCR. Of around 79,000 clones in the sample, around 72% were seen once. Sequencing input: PBMCs. The receptors were sampled from a woman in her thirties or forties in good health and CMV-seropositive. CDR3s include the opening cysteine and the closing phenylalanine or tryptophan. D genes are given only for firm matches. Expanded clones get a size class; other rows say once, few or many, or leave the size out.

v_gene: TRBV9
d_gene: -
j_gene: TRBJ2-3
abundance: -
CDR3aa: CASSGPPTTSTDTQYF
CDR3nt: TGTGCCAGCAGCGGCCCTCCAACTACTAGCACAGATACGCAGTATTTT

v_gene: TRBV7-2
d_gene: -
j_gene: TRBJ1-2
abundance: -
CDR3aa: CASRLEGNYGYTF
CDR3nt: TGTGCCAGCCGCCTAGAGGGGAACTATGGCTACACCTTC

v_gene: TRBV5-1
d_gene: -
j_gene: TRBJ2-5
abundance: -
CDR3aa: CASSIRQVDGTQYF
CDR3nt: TGCGCCAGCAGCATCAGACAGGTTGATGGGACCCAGTACTTC

v_gene: TRBV7-2
d_gene: TRBD2
j_gene: TRBJ2-5
abundance: -
CDR3aa: CASSLGALAGQETQYF
CDR3nt: TGTGCCAGCAGCTTGGGTGCACTAGCGGGGCAAGAGACCCAGTACTTC

v_gene: TRBV5-8
d_gene: TRBD1
j_gene: TRBJ2-5
abundance: -
CDR3aa: CASSRGQANKETQYF
CDR3nt: TGTGCCAGCAGCCGGGGACAGGCGAATAAAGAGACCCAGTACTTC

v_gene: TRBV30
d_gene: -
j_gene: TRBJ1-1
abundance: -
CDR3aa: CAWIKGVNTEAFF
CDR3nt: TGTGCCTGGATTAAGGGGGTGAACACTGAAGCTTTCTTT

v_gene: TRBV27
d_gene: TRBD2
j_gene: TRBJ2-5
abundance: once
CDR3aa: CASSSPFREGLETQYF
CDR3nt: TGTGCCAGCAGTTCCCCTTTCCGGGAGGGATTGGAGACCCAGTACTTC

v_gene: TRBV7-2
d_gene: -
j_gene: TRBJ2-1
abundance: -
CDR3aa: CASSVAAGPNEQFF
CDR3nt: TGTGCCAGCAGCGTAGCCGCGGGGCCAAATGAGCAGTTCTTC

v_gene: TRBV6-1
d_gene: TRBD1
j_gene: TRBJ1-2
abundance: -
CDR3aa: CASRGTGGPYGYTF
CDR3nt: TGTGCCAGCAGGGGGACAGGGGGTCCCTATGGCTACACCTTC

v_gene: TRBV10-3
d_gene: TRBD1
j_gene: TRBJ2-7
abundance: -
CDR3aa: CAISETRTGSYEQYF
CDR3nt: TGTGCCATCAGTGAGACCCGGACAGGGTCCTACGAGCAGTACTTC

v_gene: TRBV5-8
d_gene: TRBD1
j_gene: TRBJ1-4
abundance: -
CDR3aa: CASSLAVDRAEKLFF
CDR3nt: TGTGCCAGCAGCTTGGCCGTGGACAGGGCTGAAAAACTGTTTTTT

v_gene: TRBV27
d_gene: -
j_gene: TRBJ2-7
abundance: -
CDR3aa: CASSPSAGPSSYEQYF
CDR3nt: TGTGCCAGCAGCCCAAGTGCGGGGCCTAGCTCCTACGAGCAGTACTTC

v_gene: TRBV6-5
d_gene: TRBD1
j_gene: TRBJ1-6
abundance: -
CDR3aa: CATQGQTDNSPLHF
CDR3nt: TGTGCCACTCAGGGACAGACAGATAATTCACCCCTCCACTTT

v_gene: TRBV19
d_gene: -
j_gene: TRBJ2-7
abundance: -
CDR3aa: CASSTGIHQYEQYF
CDR3nt: TGTGCCAGTAGTACCGGGATCCACCAATACGAGCAGTACTTC

v_gene: TRBV18
d_gene: -
j_gene: TRBJ2-6
abundance: -
CDR3aa: CASSHRSTGANVLTF
CDR3nt: TGTGCCAGCTCTCACAGGAGTACCGGGGCCAACGTCCTGACTTTC

v_gene: TRBV14
d_gene: -
j_gene: TRBJ2-7
abundance: -
CDR3aa: CASSPMRTPSYEQYF
CDR3nt: TGTGCCAGCAGCCCGATGAGGACACCCTCCTACGAGCAGTACTTC

v_gene: TRBV30
d_gene: -
j_gene: TRBJ2-1
abundance: -
CDR3aa: CAWTGGWSNEQFF
CDR3nt: TGTGCCTGGACTGGTGGCTGGTCCAATGAGCAGTTCTTC

v_gene: TRBV5-1
d_gene: TRBD2
j_gene: TRBJ2-5
abundance: -
CDR3aa: CASSLTSGHLGREQYF
CDR3nt: TGCGCCAGCAGCTTGACCTCCGGGCACTTGGGGAGGGAGCAGTACTTC

v_gene: TRBV11-3
d_gene: -
j_gene: TRBJ2-1
abundance: -
CDR3aa: CASSLDRREPYNEQFF
CDR3nt: TGTGCCAGCAGCTTAGATCGACGGGAGCCCTACAATGAGCAGTTCTTC

v_gene: TRBV7-9
d_gene: -
j_gene: TRBJ1-1
abundance: once
CDR3aa: CASSSSGRSTEAFF
CDR3nt: TGTGCCAGCAGCTCCTCAGGGAGGAGCACTGAAGCTTTCTTT

v_gene: TRBV6-5
d_gene: -
j_gene: TRBJ1-2
abundance: -
CDR3aa: CASRATGYYGYTF
CDR3nt: TGTGCCAGCAGAGCGACAGGATACTATGGCTACACCTTC

v_gene: TRBV5-4
d_gene: -
j_gene: TRBJ1-2
abundance: few
CDR3aa: CASSLMGRGGGYTF
CDR3nt: TGTGCCAGCAGCTTGATGGGGAGGGGTGGTGGCTACACCTTC

v_gene: TRBV9
d_gene: -
j_gene: TRBJ1-1
abundance: -
CDR3aa: CASSPRGGAYTEAFF
CDR3nt: TGTGCCAGCAGCCCCCGAGGAGGGGCGTACACTGAAGCTTTCTTT

v_gene: TRBV13
d_gene: -
j_gene: TRBJ1-1
abundance: -
CDR3aa: CASTGGGTMMDTEAFF
CDR3nt: TGTGCCAGCACCGGGGGGGGCACCATGATGGACACTGAAGCTTTCTTT

v_gene: TRBV4-2
d_gene: -
j_gene: TRBJ2-6
abundance: -
CDR3aa: CASSRTVGSGANVLTF
CDR3nt: TGTGCCAGCAGCCGTACGGTCGGGTCTGGGGCCAACGTCCTGACTTTC

v_gene: TRBV7-2
d_gene: TRBD1
j_gene: TRBJ2-7
abundance: -
CDR3aa: CASSLPGQGGRNEQYF
CDR3nt: TGTGCCAGCAGCTTACCGGGACAGGGAGGCCGGAACGAGCAGTACTTC

v_gene: TRBV9
d_gene: TRBD2
j_gene: TRBJ2-5
abundance: -
CDR3aa: CASSVAAGLDQETQYF
CDR3nt: TGTGCCAGCAGCGTAGCGGCGGGACTAGATCAGGAGACCCAGTACTTC

v_gene: TRBV19
d_gene: -
j_gene: TRBJ2-3
abundance: -
CDR3aa: CASSLHGSTDTQYF
CDR3nt: TGTGCCAGTAGCCTACATGGGAGTACAGATACGCAGTATTTT

v_gene: TRBV6-1
d_gene: TRBD2
j_gene: TRBJ2-5
abundance: -
CDR3aa: CASSETSGGAETQYF
CDR3nt: TGTGCCAGCAGTGAGACTAGCGGGGGGGCAGAGACCCAGTACTTC

v_gene: TRBV7-9
d_gene: -
j_gene: TRBJ2-3
abundance: -
CDR3aa: CASSLGPAQYF
CDR3nt: TGTGCCAGCAGCTTAGGTCCCGCGCAGTATTTT

v_gene: TRBV27
d_gene: -
j_gene: TRBJ2-7
abundance: -
CDR3aa: CASSFSLESWYEQYF
CDR3nt: TGTGCCAGCAGTTTTAGCTTGGAAAGTTGGTACGAGCAGTACTTC

v_gene: TRBV19
d_gene: TRBD1
j_gene: TRBJ1-6
abundance: -
CDR3aa: CASSTGTGGSPLHF
CDR3nt: TGTGCCAGTAGTACCGGGACAGGGGGCTCACCCCTCCACTTT

v_gene: TRBV5-8
d_gene: -
j_gene: TRBJ1-4
abundance: few
CDR3aa: CAITVSSNEKLFF
CDR3nt: TGTGCCATAACGGTTTCGTCTAATGAAAAACTGTTTTTT

v_gene: TRBV14
d_gene: -
j_gene: TRBJ2-1
abundance: -
CDR3aa: CASSQGSGRYPNEQFF
CDR3nt: TGTGCCAGCAGCCAAGGGTCTGGGAGGTACCCTAATGAGCAGTTCTTC

v_gene: TRBV7-2
d_gene: TRBD2
j_gene: TRBJ2-7
abundance: few
CDR3aa: CASTKAGDLYEQYF
CDR3nt: TGTGCCAGCACAAAAGCGGGGGACCTCTACGAGCAGTACTTC

v_gene: TRBV6-5
d_gene: -
j_gene: TRBJ2-7
abundance: few
CDR3aa: CASSYTGASAEQYF
CDR3nt: TGTGCCAGCAGTTACACGGGAGCGTCGGCCGAGCAGTACTTC

v_gene: TRBV4-2
d_gene: -
j_gene: TRBJ1-2
abundance: -
CDR3aa: CASRRSGSVDYGYTF
CDR3nt: TGTGCCAGCAGACGATCTGGGAGCGTGGACTATGGCTACACCTTC

v_gene: TRBV6-5
d_gene: -
j_gene: TRBJ2-3
abundance: -
CDR3aa: CASTNLGVGRDTQYF
CDR3nt: TGTGCCAGCACCAATTTGGGTGTTGGGAGAGATACGCAGTATTTT

v_gene: TRBV5-4
d_gene: -
j_gene: TRBJ1-2
abundance: -
CDR3aa: CASSSSGSMYGYTF
CDR3nt: TGTGCCAGCAGCTCGTCGGGTTCAATGTATGGCTACACCTTC

v_gene: TRBV30
d_gene: -
j_gene: TRBJ1-2
abundance: few
CDR3aa: CAWSLQAKYRYTF
CDR3nt: TGTGCCTGGAGCCTTCAGGCCAAGTATCGCTACACCTTC

v_gene: TRBV6-5
d_gene: TRBD2
j_gene: TRBJ2-5
abundance: -
CDR3aa: CASTQGSGGWETQYF
CDR3nt: TGTGCCAGCACCCAGGGTAGCGGGGGCTGGGAGACCCAGTACTTC

v_gene: TRBV6-6
d_gene: -
j_gene: TRBJ2-7
abundance: -
CDR3aa: CAVLQSGQRGYEQYF
CDR3nt: TGTGCCGTCCTCCAATCGGGACAAAGGGGCTACGAGCAGTACTTC

v_gene: TRBV7-2
d_gene: -
j_gene: TRBJ1-1
abundance: -
CDR3aa: CASKEGLITEAFF
CDR3nt: TGTGCCAGCAAGGAGGGTTTGATCACTGAAGCTTTCTTT

v_gene: TRBV4-2
d_gene: TRBD2
j_gene: TRBJ2-7
abundance: -
CDR3aa: CASSQPGTSLYEQYF
CDR3nt: TGTGCCAGCAGCCAGCCCGGGACTAGTCTATACGAGCAGTACTTC